The source of this T cell receptor beta chain is a study of shared clonotypes between healthy human individuals. The CDR3 loop spans 15 amino acids. Germline loops: CDR1 MGHRA, CDR2 YSYEKL. Trimming removed 5 bases from V and 1 base from J, with 11 bases in between. The donors were all Caucasian adults (living in Nashville, Tennessee). The assay was immunoSEQ multiplex PCR, and TCRdb's table has in-frame clones only and misses some. The repertoire includes more than 450,000 clones, around 74% of them detected once, and approximately 13% sits in the top ten. Sequencing was performed on PBMCs. The receptor was derived from a woman between 40 and 50 years old in good health. Some clones in this sample may be carry-over from other donors' samples. This chain links TRBV4-1 with TRBJ2-2, with D possibly being TRBD2 (5 bases). CDR3 bases: TGCGCCAGCAGCACCCGAGGAGGGAACACCGGGGAGCTGTTTTTT. This translates into CASSTRGGNTGELFF.